This TCR beta chain was sequenced in a study of T cell responses to AZD1222 COVID-19 vaccine. Study conclusions and caveats: Repertoires in all cases were sampled only once the peak T cell response had passed.

Germline values: CDR1 LNHNV, CDR2 YYDKDF (reference sequence). Trimming removed 3 bases from V and 4 bases from J; junction bases left unmatched: 5. The CDR3 covers 14 residues. On this clone itself: Its target is unknown.

Here immunoSEQ multiplex PCR was the method, and the copy in TCRdb shows in-frame clones only, minus some. The data show about 190,000 clones, with 85% to 90% seen just once and approximately 6.9% held by the top ten. This rearrangement joins TRBV15 to TRBJ2-7; 8 nucleotides line up with TRBD2. Material: peripheral blood, obtained on day 0 of AZD1222 vaccination. The receptor's source is an adult in good health. CDR3 loop: CATSSSRGAYEQYF. CDR3 nucleotides: TGTGCCACCAGCAGCTCGCGGGGGGCTTACGAGCAGTACTTC.